This TCR beta chain was identified during a study of T cells in Graves' hyperthyroidism and ophthalmopathy. Study context: Initial diagnosis, before any treatment, was when peripheral blood was collected. Study results and caveats: Blood samples included most of the expanded thyroid clonotypes exceeding 0.001. Model predictions of ophthalmopathy came a median about six months before onset.

About this clonotype: Its matching antigen is unknown.

The source material, RNA transcripts, was used to amplify TCR beta CDR3 regions. RT-PCR in the first round (using the HTBI primer set) targeted the TCR CDR3. One entry per CDR3 protein results from TCRdb running MiXCR on the multiplex PCR reads. The data show 490,000 or so distinct CDR3 sequences, roughly 16% seen once. The CDR3 sequence is 14 residues long. Germline CDR1 and CDR2: MRHNA and SNTAGT. V shed 5 bases and J 0 bases; nucleotides not matched to a gene: 3. The V call is TRBV6-4, the J call TRBJ1-2; 7 positions match TRBD1. Input material: blood. The TCR comes from a woman aged 25 to 45 with Graves' ophthalmopathy. The CDR3 here is CASSPGQANYGYTF. Here the CDR3 DNA reads TGTGCCAGCAGTCCCGGACAGGCTAACTATGGCTACACCTTC.